Below are 30 T cell receptor beta chains sequenced from a single sample in a study of cytomegalovirus exposure and HLA in healthy donors. Primers: 60 Vbeta forward and 13 Jbeta reverse. TCRdb's table, derived via immunoSEQ multiplex PCR, lists solely in-frame clones and lacks some. The sample carries approximately 120,000 clones, about 78% recorded once. The specimen sequenced was PBMCs. All receptors derive from a man aged 45 to 65 in good health and CMV-seronegative.

About this clone: In the same sample, other DNA sequences code for this CDR3. This chain joins TRBV9 and TRBJ2-2; TRBD2 agrees at 9 bases. The V and J ends lost 4 bases and 3 bases, in that order; junction bases with no gene match: 4. Per germline, CDR1 SGDLS and CDR2 YYNGEE. The CDR3 contains 15 residues. This CDR3 is CASSPLAGHTGELFF. The CDR3 region has the DNA TGTGCCAGCAGCCCCCTAGCGGGGCACACCGGGGAGCTGTTTTTT.

The V gene is TRBV7-3, the J gene TRBJ2-3; 8 positions match TRBD2. Trimming at V came to 3 bases and at J to 2 bases, leaving 4 bases not matched to a gene. Germline CDR1 and CDR2: SGHTA and FQGTGA. This CDR3 is 15 amino acids long. The CDR3 coding sequence is TGTGCCAGCAGCTTTGGCGGGAGGTACACAGATACGCAGTATTTT. It translates to CASSFGGRYTDTQYF.

This clone was seen a few times. The chain employs TRBV15 and TRBJ2-4; 7 bases align to TRBD2. The germline V gene encodes CDR1 LNHNV and CDR2 YYDKDF (reference sequence). The length of the CDR3 is 19 residues. V dropped 2 bases and J dropped 0; count of bases not matched to a gene: 13. CDR3 nucleotides: TGTGCCACCAGCAGAAGTCGGGACTACCCTATTCGAGCCAAAAACATTCAGTACTTC. Translated: CATSRSRDYPIRAKNIQYF.

This clone was detected a few times. The chain links TRBV27 to TRBJ2-7; no definite D call. This CDR3 has 15 amino acids. Trimming took off 3 bases at V and 1 base at J, with 13 bases between the two ends. CDR1 MNHEY and CDR2 SMNVEV come from the germline V gene (reference sequence). CDR3 amino acids: CASSLGLGPSYEQYF. The DNA of the CDR3 is TGTGCCAGCAGTTTGGGCTTAGGCCCGTCCTACGAGCAGTACTTC.

This chain connects TRBV19 to TRBJ2-7; 7 bases align to TRBD1. Germline values: CDR1 LNHDA, CDR2 SQIVND (reference sequence). The CDR3 spans 13 residues. Unmatched junction bases numbered 4, after V lost 8 bases and J lost 0 bases. The CDR3 DNA follows: TGTGCCAGTCGACAGGGTAGCTCCTACGAGCAGTACTTC. Protein: CASRQGSSYEQYF.

The chain links TRBV11-2 to TRBJ1-1; D gene uncertain. The CDR3 runs to 15 residues. V lost 3 bases and J 6 bases, leaving 17 bases between the germline ends. Germline values: CDR1 SGHAT, CDR2 FQNNGV. CDR3 sequence (DNA): TGTGCCAGCAGCTTTGGAGCTGGGTTTAGCGCTGAAGCTTTCTTT. Amino acid sequence: CASSFGAGFSAEAFF. Filled out from reference TRBV11-2 and TRBJ1-1, the complete variable domain reads EAGVAQSPRYKIIEKRQSVAFWCNPISGHATLYWYQQILGQGPKLLIQFQNNGVVDDSQLPKDRFSAERLKGVDSTLKIQPAKLEDSAVYLCASSFGAGFSAEAFFGQGTRLTVV.

This clone was observed a handful of times. The J gene is TRBJ2-7, the V gene TRBV27, with TRBD1 as a possible D gene (7 bases). Germline V CDR1 and CDR2: MNHEY, SMNVEV (reference sequence). CDR3 length equals 14 residues. V was trimmed by 6 bases and J by 6 bases, leaving 18 bases between them. CDR3 protein: CASSRGATGGEQYF. Here the CDR3 DNA reads TGTGCCAGCAGCAGGGGGGCGACAGGCGGCGAGCAGTACTTC.

J is TRBJ2-1 and V is TRBV19, with a weak D call TRBD1 (5 bases). Trimming stripped 4 bases from V and 4 bases from J, with 8 bases between. Germline-derived CDR1 and CDR2 are LNHDA and SQIVND (reference sequence). The CDR3 sequence is 13 residues long. CDR3 DNA sequence: TGTGCCAGTAGTAACCAGGGTTACAATGAGCAGTTCTTC. Translation gives CASSNQGYNEQFF.

V usage is TRBV5-1 and J usage is TRBJ2-7; perhaps TRBD2 as D (5 bases). Trimming removed 4 bases from V and 5 bases from J, with 13 bases in between. The CDR3 length is 13 residues. Germline V lookup: CDR1 SGHRS, CDR2 YFSETQ. CDR3 protein: CASSRTPLDEQYF. The CDR3 DNA is TGCGCCAGCAGCAGGACTCCCCTCGACGAGCAGTACTTC.

This clone occurred once. The chain links TRBV28 to TRBJ2-3, with 7 nucleotides matching TRBD2. Germline V CDR1 and CDR2: MDHEN, SYDVKM. The CDR3 loop spans 14 amino acids. Trimming cost V 5 bases and J 2 bases; bases outside gene matches: 4. The CDR3 loop is CASSSGTFTDTQYF. In nucleotides, the CDR3 is TGTGCCAGCAGTAGCGGGACCTTCACAGATACGCAGTATTTT.

The chain has TRBV18 and TRBJ1-1; the D gene is possibly TRBD1 (6 bases). The CDR3 extends over 15 amino acids. Between the trimmed V and J ends, which lost 1 base and 1 base, there was a span of 10 bases. Germline assignment: CDR1 KGHSH and CDR2 LQKENI. CDR3 amino acids: CASSPLVQGNTEAFF. The CDR3 DNA reads TGTGCCAGCTCACCACTAGTACAGGGGAACACTGAAGCTTTCTTT.

The V and J genes are TRBV5-1 and TRBJ2-5; 9 nucleotides align to TRBD1. Germline V gene sequence: CDR1 SGHRS, CDR2 YFSETQ. The V segment lost 4 bases and the J segment 3 bases; nucleotides outside the gene matches: 19. The CDR3 consists of 19 residues. The CDR3: CASSASRGPIRTGEETQYF. The CDR3 nucleotides are TGCGCCAGCAGCGCGTCCCGGGGACCCATCAGGACAGGGGAAGAGACCCAGTACTTC.

The CDR3 protein is CASSLLRDTQQFF. CDR3 DNA sequence: TGTGCCAGCAGCTTACTTAGGGACACCCAGCAGTTCTTC. The chain has TRBV7-3 and TRBJ2-1; D perhaps matches TRBD1 (6 bases). The germline gives CDR1 SGHTA, CDR2 FQGTGA. The CDR3 spans 13 residues. Trimming shortened V by 2 bases and J by 11 bases, and 13 bases separated the two germline ends.

The table lists this clone with a count of one. This chain links TRBV5-4 with TRBJ2-3; D not resolved. The CDR3 is 17 residues long. V lost 4 bases to trimming and J lost 4 bases, with 22 bases between them. In germline, CDR1 is SGHNT, CDR2 YYREEE (reference sequence). CDR3 protein: CASSPPERPETPDTQYF. Here the CDR3 DNA reads TGTGCCAGCAGCCCACCGGAGAGGCCAGAGACCCCAGATACGCAGTATTTT. The complete variable domain, with remaining parts taken from reference TRBV5-4 and TRBJ2-3, reads ETGVTQSPTHLIKTRGQQVTLRCSSQSGHNTVSWYQQALGQGPQFIFQYYREEENGRGNFPPRFSGLQFPNYSSELNVNALELDDSALYLCASSPPERPETPDTQYFGPGTRLTVL.

The chain joins TRBV10-3 to TRBJ2-7; TRBD2 might be the D (6 bases). V was pared by 3 bases and J by 7 bases, with 22 bases between. This CDR3 comprises 16 residues. Germline CDR1 is ENHRY and CDR2 is SYGVKD. The CDR3 DNA reads as TGTGCCATCAGTGACTTGGGATCGGACGGTGGGGGGGAGCAGTACTTC. It translates to CAISDLGSDGGGEQYF.

This sequence joins TRBV12-5 and TRBJ2-2; D uncertain. Deletions cut 6 bases from V and 3 bases from J, with 5 bases between. The CDR3 contains 12 residues. Germline CDR1 reads LGHNT; CDR2 reads FRNRAP. The CDR3 DNA is TGTGCTAGTGGCCCTGACACCGGGGAGCTGTTTTTT. Protein product: CASGPDTGELFF.

The chain joins TRBV4-1 to TRBJ2-3, with TRBD1 as a possible D gene (5 bases). The germline V and J ends were trimmed by 4 bases and 4 bases, with 15 bases remaining between them. CDR1 and CDR2 (germline): MGHRA, YSYEKL. The CDR3 spans 15 residues. The CDR3 coding sequence is TGCGCCAGCAGCCTGTCCGGTCAGGGCGCAGATACGCAGTATTTT. This encodes CASSLSGQGADTQYF.

The chain links TRBV18 to TRBJ1-1; D gene unclear. The CDR3 has 13 residues. Germline CDR1 KGHSH, CDR2 LQKENI. V dropped 5 bases and J dropped 1 base, with 8 bases sitting between them. The CDR3 DNA sequence: TGTGCCAGCTCATCTTCCGGGAACACTGAAGCTTTCTTT. Amino acid sequence: CASSSSGNTEAFF.

This rearrangement joins TRBV5-4 to TRBJ1-2; D is ambiguous. Per germline, CDR1 SGHNT and CDR2 YYREEE (reference sequence). The CDR3 is made up of 15 amino acids. Trimming removed 0 bases from V and 2 bases from J, with 11 bases in between. This chain's CDR3 is CASSLAAGFNYGYTF. CDR3 bases: TGTGCCAGCAGCTTGGCTGCCGGGTTCAACTATGGCTACACCTTC.

The chain has TRBV6-1 and TRBJ1-2; D perhaps matches TRBD1 (5 bases). CDR3 length: 14 amino acids. CDR1 is MNHNS, CDR2 SASEGT, per germline. V lost 2 bases to trimming and J lost 5 bases, with 12 bases between them. CDR3 nucleotide sequence: TGTGCCAGCAGTGAATTCGGAGGGGTTTATGGCTACACCTTC. Translation: CASSEFGGVYGYTF.

This chain uses TRBV2 with TRBJ2-3, with 7 positions matching TRBD2. The germline gives CDR1 SNHLY, CDR2 FYNNEI. This CDR3 comprises 16 residues. The V and J ends lost 1 base and 2 bases, in that order; junction bases with no gene match: 6. The CDR3 nucleotides are TGTGCCAGCAGTGAAGGTCAGGGAGGGTTCACAGATACGCAGTATTTT. Translation: CASSEGQGGFTDTQYF.

The CDR3 loop reads CASSERYSGRSYNEQFF. The CDR3 DNA reads as TGTGCCAGCAGTGAAAGGTATAGCGGGAGGTCCTACAATGAGCAGTTCTTC. The V gene is TRBV6-1, the J gene TRBJ2-1; 10 bases match TRBD2. This CDR3 spans 17 amino acids. CDR1 is MNHNS and CDR2 is SASEGT in the germline V gene. Germline trimming cut 2 bases from V and 1 base from J; bases unmatched to any gene: 5.

In regard to this clone: The sample carries other DNA sequences with the same CDR3. The rearrangement joins TRBV30 to TRBJ1-4; 8 bases line up with TRBD1. Losses at the gene ends were 1 base for V and 10 bases for J; bases not matched to a gene: 2. Germline V lookup: CDR1 GTSNPN, CDR2 SVGIG (reference sequence). CDR3 length: 12 amino acids. CDR3: CAWSEGTGKLFF. CDR3 sequence (DNA): TGTGCCTGGAGTGAGGGGACAGGAAAACTGTTTTTT. The full variable domain, completed using reference TRBV30 and TRBJ1-4, is SQTIHQWPATLVQPVGSPLSLECTVEGTSNPNLYWYRQAAGRGLQLLFYSVGIGQISSEVPQNLSASRPQDRQFILSSKKLLLSDSGFYLCAWSEGTGKLFFGSGTQLSVL.

The chain combines TRBV20-1 with TRBJ1-1; no firm D call. The CDR3 totals 11 residues. V lost 1 base and J lost 8, with 8 bases in between. CDR1 is DFQATT, CDR2 SNEGSKA, per germline (reference sequence). CDR3 in DNA: TGCAGTGCTAGAGGGGCCAGGGAAGCTTTCTTT. Its translation is CSARGAREAFF.

The chain recombines TRBV2 with TRBJ2-4, with D unclear. Per the germline V gene, CDR1 is SNHLY and CDR2 is FYNNEI. This CDR3 has 16 residues. The V gene lost 1 base and the J gene lost 0 bases, with 10 bases spanning the gap. The CDR3 bases are TGTGCCAGCAGTGAAGTGGCAGGCGTAGCCAAAAACATTCAGTACTTC. As protein: CASSEVAGVAKNIQYF.

This clone has only one observation. This chain connects TRBV7-8 to TRBJ1-2, with 8 bases that match TRBD1. The germline gives CDR1 SGHVS, CDR2 FQNEAQ. V was pared by 5 bases and J by 2 bases, with 4 bases of the junction left unmatched. The CDR3 spans 14 residues. This chain's CDR3 is CASSPGQANYGYTF. The DNA of the CDR3 is TGTGCCAGCAGCCCGGGACAGGCGAACTATGGCTACACCTTC.

The chain uses TRBV10-2 and TRBJ2-5; 12 bases map to TRBD2. The DNA end lines up better with TRBJ2-7; the J call may be wrong. Per germline, CDR1 WSHSY and CDR2 SAAADI. This CDR3 comprises 15 residues. The CDR3 sequence is CASRATSGSPYEQYF. CDR3 bases: TGCGCCAGCAGGGCGACTAGCGGGAGCCCCTACGAGCAGTACTTC.

This clone was recorded a few times. This CDR3 is CASSSGTGNTGELFF. The CDR3 coding sequence is TGTGCCAGCAGTTCCGGGACTGGGAACACCGGGGAGCTGTTTTTT. The chain uses TRBV6-5 and TRBJ2-2, with a weak D call TRBD2 (6 bases). Germline loops: CDR1 MNHEY, CDR2 SVGAGI. Trimming took 4 bases from V and 1 from J, leaving 10 bases between them. The CDR3 has 15 amino acids.

The V and J genes are TRBV21-1 and TRBJ1-5. TRBV21-1 is an annotated pseudogene. The CDR3 has 17 amino acids. The CDR3 DNA is TGTGCCAGCAGCAGCGGGTTTGGACGGCACCGAGGTTTGCCCCAGCATTTT. This gives the protein CASSSGFGRHRGLPQHF.

This chain connects TRBV2 to TRBJ1-1, with 7 bases identical to TRBD1. Trimming at V came to 3 bases and at J to 0 bases, leaving 4 bases not matched to a gene. Per the germline V gene, CDR1 is SNHLY and CDR2 is FYNNEI. The CDR3 loop spans 15 amino acids. The CDR3 region is CASSDEGTVNTEAFF. The DNA of the CDR3 is TGTGCCAGCAGTGATGAGGGGACAGTGAACACTGAAGCTTTCTTT.